This TCR beta chain originates from a study of beta chain features in type 1 diabetes. General study results and limits: Cells carrying high TCR expression could end up over-represented when cDNA is sequenced. People with Type 1 diabetes carried modestly yet significantly shorter TCRB CDR3s in all four CD4+ subsets.

Note on this clone: The antigen is unknown.

Sorted CD4+ subsets: naive, central memory, regulatory, stem cell-like memory (CD45RO/CCR7/CD25/CD127/CD95/CD27 panel). The length of the CDR3 is 16 residues. Germline V gene data show CDR1 as MNHEY and CDR2 as SMNVEV (reference sequence). Trimming shortened V by 2 bases and J by 4 bases, and 12 bases separated the two germline ends. The isolated RNA, all of it, was reverse transcribed, so expressed TCRB transcripts were what got sequenced. The repertoire was sequenced with immunoSEQ multiplex PCR; TCRdb's copy has only in-frame clones and lacks some. The sample lists about 110,000 clones; less than 40% were seen once.

V gene TRBV27 combines with J gene TRBJ2-6, with a tentative D call TRBD1 (5 bases). The source material was stem cell memory CD4+ T cells from blood. This sequence was found in a woman aged 18-29 years in good health. The CDR3 is CASSLRGSTGANVLTF. CDR3 nucleotides: TGTGCCAGCAGTTTAAGGGGATCGACCGGGGCCAACGTCCTGACTTTC. Based on the CDR3 plus reference TRBV27 and TRBJ2-6, the full variable domain is EAQVTQNPRYLITVTGKKLTVTCSQNMNHEYMSWYRQDPGLGLRQIYYSMNVEVTDKGDVPEGYKVSRKEKRNFPLILESPSPNQTSLYFCASSLRGSTGANVLTFGAGSRLTVL.